The 26 T cell receptor beta chains listed next were all sequenced from one sample in a study of CD8 T cells in cerebrospinal fluid in Alzheimer's disease (dated by TCRdb to 2020 to 2021). Libraries were made using 10x single-cell sequencing. Instrument used: NextSeq 550. TCRdb reprocessed the reads; each CDR3 protein sequence makes one entry, and DNA is unavailable. This sample's table has entries for about 1,200 distinct CDR3 sequences. In total, the top ten clones hold approximately 8.9% of the sample. Sequencing used cerebrospinal fluid. The receptors shown here come from a human donor in good health.

This clonotype is called medium-sized based on its frequency. The CDR3 loop is CASSTTSGSNIQYF. J is TRBJ2-4 and V is TRBV9; absent DNA, TCRdb's TRBD2 call cannot be checked. The CDR3 covers 14 residues. Germline V gene sequence: CDR1 SGDLS, CDR2 YYNGEE.

This clonotype is labeled medium-sized based on frequency. The V call is TRBV19, the J call TRBJ1-1. Germline CDR1 LNHDA, CDR2 SQIVND (reference sequence). This CDR3 has 13 residues. The CDR3 sequence: CASSKGQDAEAFF.

This clonotype ranks as medium-sized (0.01 to 0.1%) in terms of frequency. The chain links TRBV7-8 to TRBJ2-7; absent DNA, TCRdb's TRBD1 call cannot be checked. The germline gives CDR1 SGHVS, CDR2 FQNEAQ. The CDR3 length is 12 residues. The CDR3 loop reads CASSFGQSEQYF.

This clonotype counts as large by frequency. This chain connects TRBV5-1 to TRBJ2-7. The CDR3 spans 13 residues. CDR1 SGHRS and CDR2 YFSETQ come from the germline V gene. CDR3 residues: CASSVGLGYEQYF.

Considering frequency, this clonotype is medium-sized. The chain links TRBV23-1 to TRBJ2-7; TCRdb's D call, TRBD2, is unchecked because there is no DNA. TRBV23-1 is sorted into the ORF group, with uncertain function. This CDR3 region has 16 residues. Here the CDR3 reads CASSQVPGLAAYEQYF.

This clonotype counts as medium-sized by frequency. The genes are TRBV19 and TRBJ2-7; TCRdb designates TRBD1, a call that cannot be tested without DNA. The CDR3 has 15 amino acids. CDR1 is LNHDA, CDR2 SQIVND, per germline (reference sequence). This CDR3 reads CASSTGGHGSYEQYF.

This clonotype is medium-sized by frequency. The chain employs TRBV10-1 and TRBJ1-6. CDR3 size: 13 residues. Germline values: CDR1 WNHNN, CDR2 SYGVQD (reference sequence). CDR3 protein: CASNQQNNSPLHF.

Frequency places this clonotype as medium-sized. The V and J genes are TRBV19 and TRBJ2-2. Germline V gene data show CDR1 as LNHDA and CDR2 as SQIVND (reference sequence). The CDR3 has 12 amino acids. The CDR3 here is CASGRNTGELFF. Full variable domain (missing parts from reference TRBV19 and TRBJ2-2): DGGITQSPKYLFRKEGQNVTLSCEQNLNHDAMYWYRQDPGQGLRLIYYSQIVNDFQKGDIAEGYSVSREKKESFPLTVTSAQKNPTAFYLCASGRNTGELFFGEGSRLTVL.

By frequency, this clonotype is medium-sized (0.01 to 0.1%). This sequence joins TRBV7-9 and TRBJ2-1; TCRdb reports TRBD1, a call that lacks DNA to check it against. From germline, CDR1 is SEHNR and CDR2 FQNEAQ (reference sequence). The CDR3 runs to 15 residues. Here the CDR3 reads CASSLWTVSYNEQFF.

This clonotype registers medium-sized by frequency. The chain couples TRBV14 to TRBJ1-2; TCRdb designates TRBD1, a call that cannot be tested without DNA. Germline values: CDR1 SGHDN, CDR2 FVKESK. The CDR3 sequence is 12 residues long. The CDR3 sequence: CASSQERGGYTF.

This clonotype is called medium-sized based on its frequency. The J gene is TRBJ2-7, the V gene TRBV5-8. Germline values: CDR1 SGHTS, CDR2 YDEGEE. The CDR3 runs 11 residues. The CDR3 sequence: CASSLTYEQYF.

Considering frequency, this clonotype is medium-sized (0.01 to 0.1%). The V gene is TRBV24-1, the J gene TRBJ2-2. Germline V CDR1 and CDR2: KGHDR, SFDVKD. The CDR3 runs to 16 residues. The CDR3 spells CATSDLISGNTGELFF.

Frequency places this clonotype as medium-sized. The V gene is TRBV30, the J gene TRBJ2-3. Germline CDR1 reads GTSNPN; CDR2 reads SVGIG (reference sequence). This CDR3 has 12 amino acids. The CDR3 here is CAWTVSADTQYF.

Judged by frequency, this clonotype is medium-sized. The V and J genes are TRBV5-4 and TRBJ2-7; TCRdb calls TRBD2, which cannot be checked without DNA. Germline CDR1 is SGHNT and CDR2 is YYREEE (reference sequence). This CDR3 has 14 amino acids. This CDR3 is CASSFFGTSYEQYF.

By frequency, this clonotype is medium-sized. CDR3 protein: CASSSSGLAGGTNTGELFF. The chain employs TRBV7-3 and TRBJ2-2; TCRdb names TRBD2, which stays unverified in the absence of DNA. Germline values: CDR1 SGHTA, CDR2 FQGTGA. The CDR3 covers 19 residues.

This clonotype counts as medium-sized by frequency. The V and J genes are TRBV6-5 and TRBJ2-2; TCRdb proposes TRBD1, but this gene call is untestable without DNA. The V gene's germline CDR1 is MNHEY and CDR2 SVGAGI. This CDR3 region has 19 residues. The chain's CDR3 is CASSYGAGHLVSNTGELFF.

This clonotype is labeled medium-sized based on frequency. Here the CDR3 reads CASSLASLYEQYF. This chain connects TRBV28 to TRBJ2-7. The CDR3 has 13 residues. Germline lookup yields CDR1 MDHEN and CDR2 SYDVKM.

According to its frequency, this clonotype is medium-sized. The gene calls are TRBV14 and TRBJ1-1. The CDR3 length is 15 residues. Germline V CDR1 and CDR2: SGHDN, FVKESK. The CDR3: CASSPLGGADTEAFF.

Considering frequency, this clonotype is large. This chain links TRBV7-9 with TRBJ1-1. The CDR3 loop spans 14 amino acids. Germline V gene sequence: CDR1 SEHNR, CDR2 FQNEAQ (reference sequence). CDR3 sequence reads: CASSLYLAGTEAFF.

This clonotype shows up as medium-sized by frequency. The chain recombines TRBV5-5 with TRBJ2-3; TCRdb reports TRBD2, a call that lacks DNA to check it against. The CDR3 length is 15 residues. Germline lookup yields CDR1 SGHKS and CDR2 YYEKEE (reference sequence). The CDR3 here is CASSLDRGGADTQYF.

The gene calls are TRBV12-3 or TRBV12-4 and TRBJ1-1. This CDR3 has 13 amino acids. The CDR3 sequence: CASTLGLRTEAFF.

This clonotype is identified as large from frequency. V is TRBV6-5 and J is TRBJ2-3. The germline CDR1 and CDR2 sequences are MNHEY and SVGAGI. The CDR3 totals 13 residues. The CDR3 loop is CASRIGGPDTQYF.

This clonotype is called medium-sized based on its frequency. The V call is TRBV27, the J call TRBJ1-5. Germline V gene sequence: CDR1 MNHEY, CDR2 SMNVEV (reference sequence). This CDR3 has 14 residues. The CDR3 loop is CASSLASSNQPQHF.

By frequency, this clonotype is medium-sized. The chain carries TRBV10-2 and TRBJ2-1; lacking DNA, the TRBD2 call made by TCRdb goes unchecked. Germline V gene lookup returns CDR1 WSHSY and CDR2 SAAADI. The CDR3 consists of 14 residues. The CDR3 sequence is CASRTAGTRGEQFF.

According to its frequency, this clonotype is medium-sized. This rearrangement joins TRBV30 to TRBJ1-4; TCRdb lists TRBD1, though no DNA is available to test this call. Germline V gene sequence: CDR1 GTSNPN, CDR2 SVGIG (reference sequence). The CDR3 contains 16 residues. The CDR3 region is CAWSVRSGQGDEKLFF. The whole variable domain, remainder taken from reference TRBV30 and TRBJ1-4, is SQTIHQWPATLVQPVGSPLSLECTVEGTSNPNLYWYRQAAGRGLQLLFYSVGIGQISSEVPQNLSASRPQDRQFILSSKKLLLSDSGFYLCAWSVRSGQGDEKLFFGSGTQLSVL.

Its frequency marks this clonotype as large. The chain employs TRBV7-7 and TRBJ1-6; TCRdb lists TRBD1, though no DNA is available to test this call. CDR1 is SSHAT, CDR2 FNYEAQ, per germline (reference sequence). This CDR3 comprises 16 residues. The CDR3 loop is CASSRGQSSYNSPLHF.